The rows below give T cell receptor beta chains drawn from one sample of a study of identical twins. Using its own MiXCR run on the 5' RACE reads, TCRdb lists one record per CDR3 protein. The sample includes fewer than 500,000 distinct CDR3 sequences, about 13% of them seen just once. This sample also belongs to another study, concerning yellow fever vaccine responses in identical twins.

Sequencing used CD4+ T cells sorted from blood. These receptors all stem from a woman under 30 in good health. Each CDR3 is given with its conserved first and last residue. The D gene is left open where the match is weak. Clone size, where shown, is once, few, many, or a class for clones that have expanded.

abundance: few; j_gene: TRBJ2-7; v_gene: TRBV6-5; d_gene: NA; CDR3aa: CASSFLGVYEQYF; CDR3nt: TGTGCCAGCAGTTTCCTTGGCGTGTACGAGCAGTACTTC
abundance: NA; j_gene: TRBJ2-3; v_gene: TRBV7-3; d_gene: NA; CDR3aa: CASSLRTLDTQYF; CDR3nt: TGTGCCAGCAGCTTAAGGACCCTGGATACGCAGTATTTT
abundance: many; j_gene: TRBJ2-2; v_gene: TRBV4-3; d_gene: NA; CDR3aa: CASSQVRAGSNTGELFF; CDR3nt: TGCGCCAGCAGCCAAGTAAGAGCGGGCTCGAACACCGGGGAGCTGTTTTTT
abundance: many; j_gene: TRBJ2-3; v_gene: TRBV10-3; d_gene: NA; CDR3aa: CAISERSTDTQYF; CDR3nt: TGTGCCATCAGTGAGCGGAGCACAGATACGCAGTATTTT
abundance: NA; j_gene: TRBJ2-2; v_gene: TRBV5-4; d_gene: NA; CDR3aa: CASSLASEGSGELFF; CDR3nt: TGTGCCAGCAGCTTGGCCTCTGAGGGATCCGGGGAGCTGTTTTTT
abundance: few; j_gene: TRBJ2-2; v_gene: TRBV7-2; d_gene: TRBD1; CDR3aa: CASSLATGGTGELFF; CDR3nt: TGTGCCAGCAGCTTAGCAACAGGGGGAACCGGGGAGCTGTTTTTT
abundance: few; j_gene: TRBJ2-1; v_gene: TRBV4-3; d_gene: NA; CDR3aa: CASSQAPTGMNEQFF; CDR3nt: TGCGCCAGCAGCCAAGCCCCTACAGGGATGAATGAGCAGTTCTTC
abundance: NA; j_gene: TRBJ2-5; v_gene: TRBV3-1; d_gene: TRBD2; CDR3aa: CASSQPAGGQETQYF; CDR3nt: TGTGCCAGCAGCCAACCCGCGGGGGGGCAAGAGACCCAGTACTTC
abundance: NA; j_gene: TRBJ2-2; v_gene: TRBV5-1; d_gene: TRBD1; CDR3aa: CASSLERATGMHGELFF; CDR3nt: TGCGCCAGCAGCTTGGAAAGGGCGACAGGGATGCACGGGGAGCTGTTTTTT
abundance: few; j_gene: TRBJ2-5; v_gene: TRBV7-9; d_gene: TRBD1; CDR3aa: CASSSGTVYQETQYF; CDR3nt: TGTGCCAGCAGCTCCGGGACAGTGTACCAAGAGACCCAGTACTTC
abundance: NA; j_gene: TRBJ2-7; v_gene: TRBV27; d_gene: NA; CDR3aa: CASSLSNAGGEYEQYF; CDR3nt: TGTGCCAGCAGTTTAAGTAACGCAGGGGGGGAGTACGAGCAGTACTTC
abundance: few; j_gene: TRBJ1-2; v_gene: TRBV20-1; d_gene: NA; CDR3aa: CSATGRPVSYTF; CDR3nt: TGCAGTGCTACCGGGCGCCCCGTTAGCTACACCTTC
abundance: few; j_gene: TRBJ2-5; v_gene: TRBV20-1; d_gene: TRBD2; CDR3aa: CSARDSGSAKETQYF; CDR3nt: TGCAGTGCTAGAGATAGCGGGAGTGCGAAAGAGACCCAGTACTTC
abundance: many; j_gene: TRBJ1-6; v_gene: TRBV12-3/TRBV12-4; d_gene: NA; CDR3aa: CASSRDGGRNSPLHF; CDR3nt: TGTGCCAGCAGTCGAGACGGGGGAAGGAATTCACCCCTCCACTTT
abundance: NA; j_gene: TRBJ1-6; v_gene: TRBV9; d_gene: NA; CDR3aa: CASSVGGVRSPLHF; CDR3nt: TGTGCCAGCAGCGTAGGAGGGGTTCGTTCACCCCTCCACTTT
abundance: NA; j_gene: TRBJ2-2; v_gene: TRBV2; d_gene: TRBD1; CDR3aa: CASRKTGDSTGELFF; CDR3nt: TGTGCCAGCCGTAAAACAGGGGACAGCACCGGGGAGCTGTTTTTT
abundance: NA; j_gene: TRBJ2-1; v_gene: TRBV14; d_gene: NA; CDR3aa: CASSLLRTPSYNEQFF; CDR3nt: TGTGCCAGCAGCCTTCTTCGGACACCCTCCTACAATGAGCAGTTCTTC
abundance: few; j_gene: TRBJ2-2; v_gene: TRBV7-9; d_gene: TRBD1; CDR3aa: CASSRNRGRNTGELFF; CDR3nt: TGTGCCAGCAGCCGGAACAGGGGCCGGAACACCGGGGAGCTGTTTTTT
abundance: NA; j_gene: TRBJ2-2; v_gene: TRBV5-1; d_gene: NA; CDR3aa: CASSPTPNTGELFF; CDR3nt: TGCGCCAGCAGCCCTACACCGAACACCGGGGAGCTGTTTTTT
abundance: NA; j_gene: TRBJ2-7; v_gene: TRBV3-1; d_gene: NA; CDR3aa: CASSQWEGGEQYF; CDR3nt: TGTGCCAGCAGCCAGTGGGAGGGGGGCGAGCAGTACTTC
abundance: NA; j_gene: TRBJ2-5; v_gene: TRBV9; d_gene: TRBD2; CDR3aa: CASSVLAGETQYF; CDR3nt: TGTGCCAGCAGCGTCCTAGCGGGGGAGACCCAGTACTTC
abundance: many; j_gene: TRBJ2-3; v_gene: TRBV3-1; d_gene: NA; CDR3aa: CASSSRQGADTQYF; CDR3nt: TGTGCCAGCAGCTCTCGTCAGGGCGCAGATACGCAGTATTTT
abundance: NA; j_gene: TRBJ2-5; v_gene: TRBV9; d_gene: TRBD2; CDR3aa: CASSLLAGAETQYF; CDR3nt: TGTGCCAGCAGCCTCCTAGCGGGGGCAGAGACCCAGTACTTC
abundance: NA; j_gene: TRBJ2-3; v_gene: TRBV29-1; d_gene: NA; CDR3aa: CSVLGGRGTDTQYF; CDR3nt: TGCAGCGTTCTCGGGGGCAGAGGCACAGATACGCAGTATTTT
abundance: NA; j_gene: TRBJ2-7; v_gene: TRBV5-1; d_gene: TRBD1; CDR3aa: CASSPSGQVSYEQYF; CDR3nt: TGCGCCAGCAGCCCATCGGGACAGGTCTCCTACGAGCAGTACTTC
abundance: NA; j_gene: TRBJ2-3; v_gene: TRBV7-3; d_gene: NA; CDR3aa: CASSPQGSQRGIPTDTQYF; CDR3nt: TGTGCCAGCAGCCCACAGGGGTCCCAGCGGGGTATCCCCACAGATACGCAGTATTTT
abundance: NA; j_gene: TRBJ2-6; v_gene: TRBV12-3/TRBV12-4; d_gene: NA; CDR3aa: CASRPTGRSGANVLTF; CDR3nt: TGTGCCAGCAGGCCTACAGGGAGGAGTGGGGCCAACGTCCTGACTTTC
abundance: few; j_gene: TRBJ2-7; v_gene: TRBV11-2; d_gene: NA; CDR3aa: CASSWTVPAYEQYF; CDR3nt: TGTGCCAGCAGCTGGACAGTCCCGGCCTACGAGCAGTACTTC
abundance: few; j_gene: TRBJ2-7; v_gene: TRBV19; d_gene: NA; CDR3aa: CASSKTGLEQYF; CDR3nt: TGTGCCAGTAGTAAGACGGGGCTCGAGCAGTACTTC
abundance: few; j_gene: TRBJ2-6; v_gene: TRBV6-5; d_gene: NA; CDR3aa: CASSSLSFGSGANVLTF; CDR3nt: TGTGCCAGCAGTTCCTTATCATTTGGTTCTGGGGCCAACGTCCTGACTTTC
abundance: NA; j_gene: TRBJ2-5; v_gene: TRBV28; d_gene: NA; CDR3aa: CASSLIKATQYF; CDR3nt: TGTGCCAGCAGTTTAATTAAAGCGACCCAGTACTTC
abundance: NA; j_gene: TRBJ2-1; v_gene: TRBV20-1; d_gene: NA; CDR3aa: CSADGPLEQFF; CDR3nt: TGCAGTGCCGATGGGCCCCTTGAGCAGTTCTTC
abundance: few; j_gene: TRBJ2-2; v_gene: TRBV4-1; d_gene: TRBD2; CDR3aa: CASTRLAGSGELFF; CDR3nt: TGCGCCAGCACTCGACTAGCGGGAAGTGGGGAGCTGTTTTTT
abundance: few; j_gene: TRBJ1-4; v_gene: TRBV7-2; d_gene: TRBD1; CDR3aa: CASSQGQGGEKLFF; CDR3nt: TGTGCCAGCAGCCAGGGACAGGGGGGTGAAAAACTGTTTTTT
abundance: many; j_gene: TRBJ2-2; v_gene: TRBV2; d_gene: NA; CDR3aa: CASRRSTGELFF; CDR3nt: TGTGCCAGCAGACGGTCCACCGGGGAGCTGTTTTTT
abundance: NA; j_gene: TRBJ2-1; v_gene: TRBV5-6; d_gene: TRBD1; CDR3aa: CASSLLDRASYNEQFF; CDR3nt: TGTGCCAGCAGCTTGCTTGACAGGGCCTCCTACAATGAGCAGTTCTTC
abundance: NA; j_gene: TRBJ2-2; v_gene: TRBV6-1; d_gene: NA; CDR3aa: CASIKSWAGNTGELFF; CDR3nt: TGTGCCAGCATCAAATCCTGGGCAGGGAACACCGGGGAGCTGTTTTTT
abundance: NA; j_gene: TRBJ2-1; v_gene: TRBV25-1; d_gene: TRBD2; CDR3aa: CASPHDGLVGIRREKGQFF; CDR3nt: TGTGCCAGCCCTCACGACGGACTAGTCGGGATACGGAGGGAAAAAGGGCAGTTCTTC
abundance: NA; j_gene: TRBJ2-7; v_gene: TRBV7-9; d_gene: NA; CDR3aa: CASSLEFGVYEQYF; CDR3nt: TGTGCCAGCAGCTTAGAGTTCGGGGTCTACGAGCAGTACTTC
abundance: few; j_gene: TRBJ2-1; v_gene: TRBV5-1; d_gene: NA; CDR3aa: CASRPLAGNPGVNYNEQFF; CDR3nt: TGCGCCAGCAGACCTTTGGCGGGGAACCCGGGAGTGAACTACAATGAGCAGTTCTTC
abundance: NA; j_gene: TRBJ1-1; v_gene: TRBV29-1; d_gene: NA; CDR3aa: CSVEERTEAFF; CDR3nt: TGCAGCGTTGAAGAGCGCACTGAAGCTTTCTTT
abundance: few; j_gene: TRBJ2-1; v_gene: TRBV24-1; d_gene: NA; CDR3aa: CATSEPPGNEQFF; CDR3nt: TGTGCCACCAGTGAGCCCCCTGGGAATGAGCAGTTCTTC
abundance: NA; j_gene: TRBJ2-1; v_gene: TRBV20-1; d_gene: NA; CDR3aa: CSAQAWPGDNEQFF; CDR3nt: TGCAGTGCTCAAGCCTGGCCAGGAGACAATGAGCAGTTCTTC
abundance: few; j_gene: TRBJ2-2; v_gene: TRBV3-1; d_gene: NA; CDR3aa: CASSQGLEGTGELFF; CDR3nt: TGTGCCAGCAGCCAAGGGCTAGAGGGCACCGGGGAGCTGTTTTTT
abundance: many; j_gene: TRBJ2-7; v_gene: TRBV7-9; d_gene: NA; CDR3aa: CASSSGGWTHEQYF; CDR3nt: TGTGCCAGCAGCTCTGGGGGGTGGACTCACGAGCAGTACTTC
abundance: few; j_gene: TRBJ2-3; v_gene: TRBV10-2; d_gene: TRBD2; CDR3aa: CASSSGLGVENF; CDR3nt: TGCGCCAGCAGCTCGGGACTAGGGGTAGAGAATTTT
abundance: few; j_gene: TRBJ2-1; v_gene: TRBV21-1; d_gene: NA; CDR3aa: CASATPGLAGGPKSYNEQFF; CDR3nt: TGTGCCAGCGCAACGCCGGGACTAGCGGGGGGGCCTAAGTCCTACAATGAGCAGTTCTTC
abundance: few; j_gene: TRBJ2-1; v_gene: TRBV20-1; d_gene: TRBD2; CDR3aa: CSARIRGQAGAYNEQFF; CDR3nt: TGCAGTGCTAGAATTCGGGGCCAAGCGGGGGCCTACAATGAGCAGTTCTTC
abundance: few; j_gene: TRBJ2-2; v_gene: TRBV24-1; d_gene: TRBD1; CDR3aa: CATSDGLSNRGGELFF; CDR3nt: TGTGCCACCAGTGATGGCCTGAGTAACAGGGGCGGGGAGCTGTTTTTT
abundance: NA; j_gene: TRBJ2-1; v_gene: TRBV7-8; d_gene: NA; CDR3aa: CASSLEGTPMGEQFF; CDR3nt: TGTGCCAGCAGCTTAGAAGGGACTCCCATGGGCGAGCAGTTCTTC
abundance: few; j_gene: TRBJ2-2; v_gene: TRBV7-2; d_gene: NA; CDR3aa: CASSLAWAPTGRTGELFF; CDR3nt: TGTGCCAGCAGCTTAGCGTGGGCCCCCACGGGGAGGACCGGGGAGCTGTTTTTT